Each of the 17 T cell receptor beta chains below was sequenced from the same sample in a study of T cells in Graves' hyperthyroidism and ophthalmopathy. Authors of the study amplified TCR beta CDR3 regions from RNA transcripts. The study used the HTBI primer set for a first-round RT-PCR of the TCR CDR3. A single record per CDR3 protein comes from TCRdb applying MiXCR to the multiplex PCR reads. Here the sample spans about 640,000 distinct CDR3 sequences, 20% to 25% being singletons. Sequencing used blood. These receptors were collected from a man in his thirties or forties with Graves' ophthalmopathy.

This clonotype came up a few times. V and J are TRBV6-2 or TRBV6-3 and TRBJ1-1, with a tentative D call TRBD1 (6 bases). CDR1 and CDR2 (germline): MNHEY, SVGEGT. This CDR3 spans 11 amino acids. Trimming removed 11 bases from V and 4 bases from J, with 11 bases in between. CDR3 protein: CAGGEGTEAFF. DNA for the CDR3: TGTGCCGGGGGCGAGGGCACTGAAGCTTTCTTT.

As to this clonotype: A much larger clone sits a single nucleotide away, making a read error possible. The chain combines TRBV12-3 or TRBV12-4 with TRBJ1-1; D remains unclear. The V and J ends lost 8 bases and 4 bases respectively, with 17 bases between them. The CDR3 loop spans 14 amino acids. The CDR3: CASGPGPMGTEAFF. Here the CDR3 DNA reads TGTGCCAGCGGCCCTGGCCCCATGGGCACTGAAGCTTTCTTT.

V usage is TRBV7-2 and J usage is TRBJ2-1; D is possibly TRBD1 (6 bases). The ends were cut back, 5 bases at V and 6 bases at J, with 11 bases in the middle. Germline V gene sequence: CDR1 SGHTA, CDR2 FQGNSA. The CDR3 sequence is 13 residues long. The CDR3 nucleotides are TGTGCCAGCAGCCCCACAGGGCGCAATGAGCAGTTCTTC. As protein: CASSPTGRNEQFF.

The chain recombines TRBV6-1 with TRBJ1-5, with D unclear. Trimming cost V 7 bases and J 6 bases, with 10 bases left between them. This CDR3 has 12 residues. CDR1 is MNHNS and CDR2 is SASEGT in the germline V gene. CDR3 sequence (DNA): TGTGCCAGCACTTCGACGGGTCAGCCCCAGCATTTT. Amino acids: CASTSTGQPQHF.

This clonotype was found many times. The rearrangement uses TRBV7-2 and TRBJ1-2, with 7 bases lining up with TRBD1. The CDR3 runs 13 residues. V lost 5 bases, J lost 4 bases, and 4 bases stayed unmatched. Looked up from germline, CDR1 is SGHTA and CDR2 is FQGNSA. The CDR3 region is CASSDRQGYGYTF. The CDR3 DNA follows: TGTGCCAGCAGCGATCGACAGGGCTATGGCTACACCTTC.

This clonotype showed up many times. The CDR3 here is CASSRDRVAKNIQYF. The CDR3 DNA sequence: TGTGCCAGCAGCCGGGACAGAGTAGCCAAAAACATTCAGTACTTC. This chain connects TRBV28 to TRBJ2-4; the match to TRBD1 covers 7 bases. From germline, CDR1 is MDHEN and CDR2 SYDVKM. The CDR3 has 15 amino acids. The ends lost 6 bases at V and 0 bases at J; junction bases unmatched: 5. The whole variable domain, filled in from reference TRBV28 and TRBJ2-4, reads DVKVTQSSRYLVKRTGEKVFLECVQDMDHENMFWYRQDPGLGLRLIYFSYDVKMKEKGDIPEGYSVSREKKERFSLILESASTNQTSMYLCASSRDRVAKNIQYFGAGTRLSVL.

This clonotype showed up just a few times. The CDR3 sequence is CATWQVSGFGQPQHF. The CDR3 nucleotides are TGTGCCACCTGGCAAGTGTCGGGGTTTGGGCAGCCCCAGCATTTT. The J gene is TRBJ1-5, the V gene TRBV6-1; D gene unclear. The CDR3 is 15 residues long. CDR1 and CDR2 from the germline V gene are MNHNS and SASEGT. V was cut by 10 bases and J by 7 bases, with 23 bases left in between.

This clonotype was counted at least ten times. This chain uses TRBV20-1 with TRBJ2-3; D may be TRBD1 (5 bases). V lost 0 bases to trimming and J lost 1 base, with 14 bases between them. The germline gives CDR1 DFQATT, CDR2 SNEGSKA (reference sequence). The CDR3 consists of 16 residues. The CDR3 region has the DNA TGCAGTGCTAGAGATAACCCAGGGTGGGGCACAGATACGCAGTATTTT. Translated: CSARDNPGWGTDTQYF.

This clonotype came up many times. The chain couples TRBV20-1 to TRBJ1-2, with 12 bases fitting TRBD1. The germline gives CDR1 DFQATT, CDR2 SNEGSKA (reference sequence). The CDR3 extends over 13 amino acids. The J segment lost 6 bases and the V segment lost 6 bases, leaving 5 bases of the junction unmatched. In DNA, the CDR3 is TGCAGTGCGCCCGGGACAGGGGGCAATGGCTACACCTTC. Its translation: CSAPGTGGNGYTF.

This clonotype was observed a few times. This chain links TRBV19 with TRBJ1-5, with unresolved D. The CDR3 totals 14 residues. V was cut by 4 bases and J by 4 bases, with 11 bases left in between. Germline V gene data show CDR1 as LNHDA and CDR2 as SQIVND (reference sequence). The CDR3 nucleotides read TGTGCCAGTAGTAATCCGGCCTCTAATCAGCCCCAGCATTTT. As protein: CASSNPASNQPQHF.

V usage is TRBV6-1 and J usage is TRBJ2-3; 10 bases line up with TRBD2. Trimming at V came to 9 bases and at J to 5 bases, leaving 17 bases not matched to a gene. The germline V gene has CDR1 MNHNS and CDR2 SASEGT. This CDR3 is built from 17 residues. CDR3 in amino acids: CASWGGLAGAGLDTQYF. Here the CDR3 DNA reads TGTGCCAGTTGGGGAGGGCTAGCGGGAGCCGGGTTAGATACGCAGTATTTT.

The table lists this clonotype with a few counts. The chain carries TRBV7-3 and TRBJ2-2, with D hard to call. V was trimmed by 4 bases and J by 6 bases, leaving 6 bases between them. This CDR3 contains 12 residues. CDR1 and CDR2 from the germline V gene are SGHTA and FQGTGA. The CDR3 DNA is TGTGCCAGCAGCTCCCTACCCGGGGAGCTGTTTTTT. Translating gives CASSSLPGELFF.

This clonotype was seen more than once but under ten times. CDR3 protein: CASSFPTGSYNEQFF. The CDR3 bases are TGTGCCAGTAGTTTTCCGACAGGTTCCTACAATGAGCAGTTCTTC. The chain carries TRBV19 and TRBJ2-1; D perhaps matches TRBD1 (6 bases). The V and J ends lost 5 bases and 1 base respectively, with 12 bases between them. The germline V gene encodes CDR1 LNHDA and CDR2 SQIVND (reference sequence). CDR3 length equals 15 residues.

The chain is built from TRBV14 and TRBJ2-7, with D unresolved. Germline loops: CDR1 SGHDN, CDR2 FVKESK. V gave up 3 bases and J gave up 4 bases, with 7 bases separating them. The CDR3 totals 12 residues. The CDR3 nucleotides read TGTGCCAGCAGCCACCTACCTTACGAGCAGTACTTC. This translates into CASSHLPYEQYF.

This clonotype was counted only a few times. The J gene is TRBJ2-7, the V gene TRBV10-3; tentative D call: TRBD2 (5 bases). Deletions cut 5 bases from V and 2 bases from J, with 7 bases between. The CDR3 consists of 12 residues. The germline V gene has CDR1 ENHRY and CDR2 SYGVKD. CDR3: CAISRGTYEQYF. The CDR3 DNA is TGTGCCATCAGTAGAGGGACCTACGAGCAGTACTTC.

The chain couples TRBV7-2 to TRBJ2-7; TRBD1 might be the D (7 bases). With 4 bases removed from V and 3 bases from J, the gap between germline ends came to 16 bases. The V gene's germline CDR1 is SGHTA and CDR2 FQGNSA. The CDR3 is 15 amino acids. The CDR3, as DNA: TGTGCCAGCAGCTCCGGAGGGGGCATTGTCTACGAGCAGTACTTC. Its protein is CASSSGGGIVYEQYF.

This clonotype has more than one count but fewer than ten. J is TRBJ2-7 and V is TRBV30; TRBD1 matches 8 bases. The length of the CDR3 is 15 residues. V dropped 2 bases and J dropped 4; count of bases not matched to a gene: 10. The germline V gene has CDR1 GTSNPN and CDR2 SVGIG (reference sequence). The CDR3 loop reads CAWSNRTGTIYEQYF. The CDR3 region has the DNA TGTGCCTGGAGTAACCGGACAGGGACAATTTACGAGCAGTACTTC.